A single sample gave rise to the 10 T cell receptor beta chains below, sequenced in a study of regulatory T cells in long-lasting Graves disease. Building the TCR beta libraries relied on iRepertoire HTBI primers, and CDR3 regions underwent Arm-PCR. Via MiXCR, TCRdb re-called the multiplex PCR reads, giving one row per CDR3 protein. The sample includes 310,000 or so distinct CDR3 sequences, around a fifth of them seen just once. Time point given: persistent/refractory GD, antithyroid drugs over 5 years with positive TRAb. The TCR library was made from RNA extracted from PBMCs. Sequenced material: peripheral blood mononuclear cells (PBMCs), taken when the disease was refractory, from a patient treated with antithyroid drugs. These receptors came from a female donor with Graves disease.

This clonotype was observed a few times. The chain recombines TRBV4-3 with TRBJ1-6; possible D gene TRBD1, 6 bases. This CDR3 comprises 16 residues. V was trimmed by 0 bases and J by 7 bases, leaving 13 bases between them. The germline CDR1 and CDR2 sequences are LGHNA and YSLEER. CDR3 nucleotides: TGCGCCAGCAGCCAAGACAATCGGGGGGCCAATTCACCCCTCCACTTT. Its protein product is CASSQDNRGANSPLHF.

J is TRBJ2-7 and V is TRBV5-4; D remains unclear. The V end was cut by 0 bases, the J end by 1 base, with 5 bases between. CDR1 and CDR2 (germline): SGHNT, YYREEE (reference sequence). The CDR3 sequence is 13 residues long. The CDR3 loop is CASSLDNSYEQYF. For the CDR3, the DNA is TGTGCCAGCAGCTTGGACAATTCCTACGAGCAGTACTTC.

The chain recombines TRBV7-9 with TRBJ2-1; TRBD1 might be the D (5 bases). The tail of the sequence fits TRBJ2-5 better, so the J call may be wrong. From germline, CDR1 is SEHNR and CDR2 FQNEAQ (reference sequence). The CDR3 covers 14 residues. The CDR3: CASSLVLGPQTQYF. The CDR3 DNA sequence: TGTGCCAGCAGCTTAGTCTTGGGGCCGCAGACCCAGTACTTC.

For this clonotype: A read error may be the cause here, since a much bigger clone is one base away. This chain links TRBV28 with TRBJ2-5, with D perhaps being TRBD1 or TRBD2 (5 bases each). Germline CDR1 MDHEN, CDR2 SYDVKM. This CDR3 is 15 amino acids long. Trimming took off 5 bases at V and 2 bases at J, with 15 bases between the two ends. In DNA, the CDR3 is TGTGCCAGCAGTGGGGGAGCAAGGCCTCAAGAGACCCAGTACTTC. Encoded protein: CASSGGARPQETQYF.

Notes on this clonotype: A much larger clone differs from this one at a single base, so this may be a read error. V gene TRBV6-5 combines with J gene TRBJ2-6; no firm D call. V was cut by 0 bases and J by 2 bases, with 11 bases left in between. CDR1 and CDR2 from the germline V gene are MNHEY and SVGAGI. This CDR3 spans 17 amino acids. CDR3 in amino acids: CASSYSLNGAGANVLTF. CDR3 bases: TGTGCCAGCAGTTACTCCCTGAATGGGGCTGGGGCCAACGTCCTGACTTTC.

With regard to this clonotype: The junction departs from the called germline gene at one end, perhaps through a read error. The J gene is TRBJ2-5, the V gene TRBV10-2; 10 bases line up with TRBD1. The CDR3 consists of 13 residues. Germline CDR1 WSHSY, CDR2 SAAADI. The CDR3 loop reads CATPGTGAETQYF. Written as DNA, the CDR3 is TGTGCCACCCCCGGGACAGGGGCAGAGACCCAGTACTTC.

This clonotype has just a few counts. The chain joins TRBV11-2 to TRBJ2-7; 11 positions match TRBD2. Trimming at V came to 5 bases and at J to 3 bases, leaving 6 bases not matched to a gene. CDR3 size: 15 residues. CDR1 is SGHAT and CDR2 is FQNNGV in the germline V gene. Written as DNA, the CDR3 is TGTGCCAGCAGCCCCACACTAGCGGGGGTCTACGAGCAGTACTTC. It is translated as CASSPTLAGVYEQYF.

V usage is TRBV7-2 and J usage is TRBJ2-5; 7 positions match TRBD2. Germline CDR1 and CDR2: SGHTA and FQGNSA. The CDR3 has 16 amino acids. V shed 3 bases, J shed 2 bases, and the junction held 9 bases outside the gene matches. CDR3 in DNA: TGTGCCAGCAGCTTCCCGCTAGCGGCCCGTCAAGAGACCCAGTACTTC. Amino acid sequence: CASSFPLAARQETQYF.

In regard to this clonotype: One base away lies a much larger clone, so this may be a sequencing read error. The chain uses TRBV7-9 and TRBJ2-7; no clear D gene. The CDR3 has 15 amino acids. Trimming stripped 1 base from V and 2 bases from J, with 12 bases between. In germline, CDR1 is SEHNR, CDR2 FQNEAQ (reference sequence). CDR3 sequence reads: CASSLGATTAYEQYF. In DNA form, the CDR3 reads TGTGCCAGCAGCTTAGGCGCGACAACGGCCTACGAGCAGTACTTC.

This clonotype was seen once. The CDR3 here is CATSHTGGGPSTDTQYF. CDR3 nucleotide sequence: TGTGCCACCAGCCACACGGGGGGGGGGCCTTCCACAGATACGCAGTATTTT. The chain carries TRBV15 and TRBJ2-3; 8 bases line up with TRBD2. Germline lookup yields CDR1 LNHNV and CDR2 YYDKDF (reference sequence). V was pared by 5 bases and J by 2 bases, with 12 bases of the junction left unmatched. CDR3 size: 17 residues.